One and the same sample provided the 15 T cell receptor beta chains below, sequenced in a study of cytomegalovirus exposure and HLA in healthy donors. Researchers ran the PCR with 60 Vbeta and 13 Jbeta primers. Produced via immunoSEQ multiplex PCR; TCRdb's table is partial and in-frame only. Here the sample spans about 210,000 clones, about 84% being singletons. What was sequenced was PBMCs. The receptors come from a woman younger than 45 in good health and CMV-seropositive.

This clone appeared a few times. The chain links TRBV11-2 to TRBJ1-4, with TRBD1 matching 8 bases. V shed 5 bases and J 7 bases; nucleotides not matched to a gene: 9. CDR3 length: 15 amino acids. The germline V gene has CDR1 SGHAT and CDR2 FQNNGV. The CDR3 bases are TGTGCCAGCAGCCCCAGGACAGGGTGGGGTGAAAAACTGTTTTTT. Amino acids: CASSPRTGWGEKLFF.

This clone was detected only once. This sequence joins TRBV13 and TRBJ1-3; no clear D. The germline gives CDR1 PRHDT, CDR2 FYEKMQ (reference sequence). The CDR3 length is 16 residues. The germline V and J ends were trimmed by 1 base and 1 base, with 11 bases remaining between them. CDR3 sequence (DNA): TGTGCCAGCAGCTTAGTGCGGGGATTGTCTGGAAACACCATATATTTT. Protein: CASSLVRGLSGNTIYF.

A word on this clone: The junction does not match germline at one end; this may be a read error. This rearrangement joins TRBV7-9 to TRBJ2-7; 9 nucleotides match TRBD1. CDR3 length: 13 residues. Germline CDR1 is SEHNR and CDR2 is FQNEAQ (reference sequence). In DNA, the CDR3 is TGTTCCAGCAGAGGGACAGGGTCCTACGAGCAGTACTTC. This translates into CSSRGTGSYEQYF.

In this sample, this clone turned up a few times. The chain joins TRBV30 to TRBJ1-1; weak D call: TRBD1 (6 bases). Trimming removed 2 bases at V and 3 bases at J, with 16 bases between. The CDR3 totals 15 residues. Germline loops: CDR1 GTSNPN, CDR2 SVGIG (reference sequence). CDR3 loop: CAWSPAGEPHTEAFF. CDR3 in DNA: TGTGCCTGGAGTCCTGCAGGGGAGCCACACACTGAAGCTTTCTTT.

The chain links TRBV28 to TRBJ1-1; D might be TRBD1 (6 bases). V was cut by 2 bases and J by 4 bases, with 14 bases left in between. The CDR3 consists of 15 residues. The germline V gene has CDR1 MDHEN and CDR2 SYDVKM. CDR3 region: CASSLLQGWITEAFF. The DNA for the CDR3 is TGTGCCAGCAGTTTACTACAGGGATGGATCACTGAAGCTTTCTTT.

This chain connects TRBV10-3 to TRBJ2-1, with 8 bases lining up with TRBD2. The trim removed 7 bases at V and 10 bases at J, leaving 9 bases unmatched. The germline V gene has CDR1 ENHRY and CDR2 SYGVKD. This CDR3 contains 13 residues. CDR3 amino acids: CAINQRESGEQFF. The DNA of the CDR3 is TGTGCCATCAACCAGCGGGAGTCGGGGGAGCAGTTCTTC.

The sample holds a few counts of this clone. The genes are TRBV27 and TRBJ1-3; D gene uncertain. Deletions cut 5 bases from V and 0 bases from J, with 8 bases between. The germline gives CDR1 MNHEY, CDR2 SMNVEV (reference sequence). The length of the CDR3 is 14 residues. The CDR3 sequence is CASSRMSSGNTIYF. CDR3 coding DNA: TGTGCCAGCAGTCGCATGAGCTCTGGAAACACCATATATTTT.

This chain connects TRBV28 to TRBJ2-5; D is undetermined. Germline lookup yields CDR1 MDHEN and CDR2 SYDVKM. V was trimmed by 3 bases and J by 4 bases, leaving 6 bases between them. The CDR3 extends over 12 amino acids. CDR3 in amino acids: CASSFSRETQYF. The CDR3 DNA reads as TGTGCCAGCAGTTTTTCCCGAGAGACCCAGTACTTC.

V usage is TRBV6-5 and J usage is TRBJ2-7, with 8 bases that match TRBD1. The CDR3 runs 14 residues. The J segment lost 5 bases and the V segment lost 4 bases, leaving 7 bases of the junction unmatched. Germline lookup yields CDR1 MNHEY and CDR2 SVGAGI. This CDR3 reads CASSFGQGGNEQYF. The CDR3 nucleotides read TGTGCCAGCAGTTTCGGACAGGGTGGAAACGAGCAGTACTTC.

The V gene is TRBV13, the J gene TRBJ2-1; TRBD1 matches 7 bases. Germline trimming cut 5 bases from V and 12 bases from J; bases unmatched to any gene: 7. This CDR3 is 12 amino acids long. In germline, CDR1 is PRHDT, CDR2 FYEKMQ (reference sequence). The CDR3 DNA is TGTGCCAGCAGCCCGACAGGGTACGGGCAGTTCTTC. It is translated as CASSPTGYGQFF.

This clone was recorded only once. The genes are TRBV2 and TRBJ1-4; D perhaps matches TRBD1 (5 bases). Trimming cost V 6 bases and J 8 bases, with 13 bases left between them. The germline CDR1 and CDR2 sequences are SNHLY and FYNNEI. The CDR3 consists of 13 residues. DNA of the CDR3: TGTGCCAGCAGGGACACTTTGCGCGAAAAACTGTTTTTT. Its translation: CASRDTLREKLFF.

This clone was seen more than once but under ten times. CDR3 protein: CASSVEDRPYGYTF. The CDR3 DNA reads as TGTGCCAGCAGCGTAGAGGACAGGCCGTATGGCTACACCTTC. The J gene is TRBJ1-2, the V gene TRBV9, with 7 positions matching TRBD1. Unmatched junction bases numbered 4, after V lost 0 bases and J lost 5 bases. From germline, CDR1 is SGDLS and CDR2 YYNGEE. The CDR3 consists of 14 residues.

This clone occurred a few times. This chain connects TRBV5-1 to TRBJ1-5, with 9 bases fitting TRBD1. V trimming: 1 base; J trimming: 7 bases; junction bases outside the gene matches: 6. CDR3 length: 15 amino acids. CDR1 is SGHRS and CDR2 is YFSETQ in the germline V gene. CDR3 sequence: CASSLSGQGEQPQHF. DNA for the CDR3: TGCGCCAGCAGCTTGTCGGGACAGGGCGAACAGCCCCAGCATTTT.

The chain employs TRBV5-4 and TRBJ2-2; a possible D gene is TRBD2 (5 bases). The CDR3 totals 14 residues. Trimming pared 4 bases from V and 3 bases from J, leaving 10 bases between. Germline CDR1 SGHNT, CDR2 YYREEE (reference sequence). The CDR3 sequence: CASSVRVDTGELFF. The CDR3 region has the DNA TGTGCCAGCAGCGTGCGGGTGGACACCGGGGAGCTGTTTTTT.

The V call is TRBV4-2, the J call TRBJ2-5; 10 bases align to TRBD2. The J segment lost 2 bases and the V segment lost 0 bases, leaving 6 bases of the junction unmatched. Germline V gene sequence: CDR1 LGHNA, CDR2 YNFKEQ. CDR3 length: 17 residues. The CDR3 sequence is CASSQDPSGGLQETQYF. CDR3 DNA sequence: TGTGCCAGCAGCCAAGACCCTAGCGGGGGCTTACAAGAGACCCAGTACTTC.